This is a list of T cell receptor beta chains from one sample in a study of T cell changes during pregnancy in multiple sclerosis. Sequenced by immunoSEQ multiplex PCR; TCRdb stores in-frame clones only, minus some. The table lists some 40,000 clones, 90% to 95% of them singletons, with around 1.6% in the top ten. This specimen was peripheral blood, taken in the third trimester of pregnancy. The source is a female donor with multiple sclerosis, enrolled in a pregnancy study. Each CDR3 is given with its conserved first and last residue.

>TRBV7-2|TRBJ2-1
CASSLRLAGEYNEQFF
>TRBV28|TRBJ2-7
CASSILAGTYEQYF
>TRBV7-2|TRBJ2-2
CASSSGLAGGGGELFF
>TRBV6-6|TRBJ1-4
CASREATTTNEKLFF
>TRBV28|TRBJ2-3
CASSFPGTSTSTDTQYF
>TRBV27|TRBJ2-7
CASRFYGEQYF
>TRBV5-1|TRBJ2-1
CASSWGGSSYNEQFF
>TRBV7-9|TRBJ2-1
CASSAAPDSYNEQFF
>TRBV10-2|TRBJ1-1
CASSVSPNTEAFF
>TRBV4-1|TRBJ1-1
CASSQGGLTGTEVEAFF
>TRBV27|TRBJ2-3
CASRALAGTDTQYF
>TRBV2|TRBJ2-1
CASSGGTASYNEQFF
>TRBV7-9|TRBJ2-1
CASRPGLAGEGGGNEQFF
>TRBV11-2|TRBJ2-3
CASSVVGSGGTDTQYF
>TRBV13|TRBJ2-7
CASSQSGTGPYEQYF
>TRBV28|TRBJ2-5
CASRVQGQETQYF
>TRBV6-5|TRBJ1-6
CASSRQVPLTSLHF
>TRBV18|TRBJ2-6
CASSPLGTFSGANVLTF
>TRBV4-3|TRBJ2-7
CASSQVGGARYEQYF
>TRBV5-4|TRBJ1-4
CASSPRQGGGEKLFF
>TRBV7-6|TRBJ1-1
CASSPAPTGVRNTEAFF
>TRBV5-6|TRBJ2-5
CASSFPGLAGGGRETQYF
>TRBV6-5|TRBJ2-1
CASSSTGGNYNEQFF
>TRBV13|TRBJ2-7
CASSPARYPGGEQYF
>TRBV29-1|TRBJ2-1
CSVGQREYNEQFF
>TRBV19|TRBJ1-4
CASSLINEKLFF
>TRBV7-8|TRBJ2-7
CASSLAPGGGDYEQYF